The 22 T cell receptor beta chains below all came from one sample that was sequenced in a study of T-cell reconstitution after alpha-beta-depleted transplantation in children. Unique molecular identifiers were incorporated into the prepared TCRbeta library. In TCRdb, the PCR reads were re-called with MiXCR into one record per CDR3 protein. Of around 670,000 distinct CDR3 sequences detected, around 13% appear once; the ten largest clones hold about 0.79%. Sequencing was performed on PBMCs, taken before TCRalphabeta/CD19-depleted stem cell transplant. These TCRs come from a girl aged 2-15 years with congenital amegakaryocytic thrombocytopenia, due to receive a stem cell transplant.

This clonotype was counted ten times or more. The chain links TRBV12-3 or TRBV12-4 to TRBJ1-4, with a tentative D call TRBD1 (5 bases). Trimming removed 5 bases at V and 7 bases at J, with 20 bases between. This CDR3 has 16 amino acids. CDR3 DNA: TGTGCCAGCAGTCCCCTTCGAGCAGGGTCGGGTGAAAAACTGTTTTTT. It is translated as CASSPLRAGSGEKLFF.

Ten or more counts support this clonotype. CDR3 residues: CASSLSRGPYNEQFF. CDR3 nucleotides: TGTGCCAGCAGTTTATCGCGTGGTCCATACAATGAGCAGTTCTTC. The chain has TRBV28 and TRBJ2-1; no clear D gene. V was clipped by 1 base and J by 4 bases, with 11 bases between them. The CDR3 totals 15 residues. Germline CDR1 reads MDHEN; CDR2 reads SYDVKM.

This clonotype was counted only a few times. This chain joins TRBV3-1 and TRBJ1-1; 7 nucleotides line up with TRBD1. Trimming removed 2 bases from V and 4 bases from J; junction bases left unmatched: 7. Germline V gives CDR1 LGHDT, CDR2 YNNKEL (reference sequence). The CDR3 is made up of 15 amino acids. The CDR3 reads CASSQPQGVSTEAFF. DNA of the CDR3: TGTGCCAGCAGCCAACCCCAGGGGGTAAGCACTGAAGCTTTCTTT. Filled out from reference TRBV3-1 and TRBJ1-1, the complete variable domain reads DTAVSQTPKYLVTQMGNDKSIKCEQNLGHDTMYWYKQDSKKFLKIMFSYNNKELIINETVPNRFSPKSPDKAHLNLHINSLELGDSAVYFCASSQPQGVSTEAFFGQGTRLTVV.

Concerning this clonotype itself: No conserved phenylalanine or tryptophan ends this CDR3, so it is likely a read error. The chain employs TRBV20-1 and TRBJ2-7; 10 positions match TRBD2. V dropped 5 bases and J dropped 1; count of bases not matched to a gene: 8. Germline CDR1 DFQATT, CDR2 SNEGSKA (reference sequence). The CDR3 covers 15 residues. CDR3 amino acids: CSARLRTSGSYEQYI. The CDR3 coding sequence is TGCAGTGCTCGACTCAGGACTAGCGGTTCCTACGAGCAGTACATC.

This clonotype was observed a handful of times. CDR3 in amino acids: CASSTPLTSGRFF. DNA for the CDR3: TGTGCCAGCTCCACCCCCCTAACTAGCGGGAGATTCTTC. The chain couples TRBV12-3 or TRBV12-4 to TRBJ2-1, with 11 positions matching TRBD2. The CDR3 loop spans 13 amino acids. The J segment lost 16 bases and the V segment lost 8 bases, leaving 13 bases of the junction unmatched.

This clonotype was recorded many times. The chain joins TRBV4-1 to TRBJ2-3; D remains unclear. V lost 4 bases and J 0 bases, leaving 11 bases between the germline ends. CDR3 length: 15 amino acids. Germline values: CDR1 MGHRA, CDR2 YSYEKL. In DNA form, the CDR3 reads TGCGCCAGCAGCCTCTCACGTTCCAGCACAGATACGCAGTATTTT. As protein: CASSLSRSSTDTQYF.

The DNA for the CDR3 is TGTGCCAGTCGGAGGGCCTTCACAGATACGCAGTATTTT. Amino acids: CASRRAFTDTQYF. The chain links TRBV7-8 to TRBJ2-3; possibly TRBD2 for D (6 bases). The CDR3 consists of 13 residues. The germline V gene has CDR1 SGHVS and CDR2 FQNEAQ. The V end lost 9 bases, the J end lost 2 bases, and 12 bases lay between the germline ends. The complete variable domain, with remaining parts taken from reference TRBV7-8 and TRBJ2-3, reads GAGVSQSPRYKVAKRGQDVALRCDPISGHVSLFWYQQALGQGPEFLTYFQNEAQLDKSGLPSDRFFAERPEGSVSTLKIQRTQQEDSAVYLCASRRAFTDTQYFGPGTRLTVL.

The chain joins TRBV12-3 or TRBV12-4 to TRBJ1-2; no definite D call. V was cut by 6 bases and J by 1 base, with 9 bases left in between. This CDR3 is built from 13 residues. CDR3 sequence reads: CASREGSNYGYTF. In DNA, the CDR3 is TGTGCCAGCAGAGAGGGAAGTAACTATGGCTACACCTTC.

Only a few counts were recorded for this clonotype. The CDR3 loop is CSARPGDEQYF. For the CDR3, the DNA is TGCAGTGCTAGACCAGGGGACGAGCAGTACTTC. The chain joins TRBV20-1 to TRBJ2-7, with D perhaps matching TRBD1 (6 bases). Trimming removed 2 bases from V and 5 bases from J, with 7 bases in between. Germline-derived CDR1 and CDR2 are DFQATT and SNEGSKA (reference sequence). The CDR3 totals 11 residues.

This clonotype appeared many times. The gene calls are TRBV7-3 and TRBJ2-1; TRBD2 aligns across 9 bases. Germline V gene sequence: CDR1 SGHTA, CDR2 FQGTGA. The CDR3 loop spans 15 amino acids. V trimming: 2 bases; J trimming: 8 bases; junction bases outside the gene matches: 7. The CDR3 region is CASSLGSGSFDEQFF. Here the CDR3 DNA reads TGTGCCAGCAGCTTAGGTAGCGGGAGTTTCGATGAGCAGTTCTTC.

This clonotype came up many times. J is TRBJ2-1 and V is TRBV20-1; D possibly corresponds to TRBD2 (5 bases). Germline CDR1 reads DFQATT; CDR2 reads SNEGSKA (reference sequence). This CDR3 is built from 14 residues. The V end was cut by 3 bases, the J end by 1 base, with 10 bases between. The CDR3 loop reads CSASLPGSYNEQFF. In DNA, the CDR3 is TGCAGTGCTAGTCTGCCGGGGTCCTACAATGAGCAGTTCTTC.

This clonotype was counted between two and nine times. V gene TRBV7-6 combines with J gene TRBJ2-5, with D tentatively TRBD1 (5 bases). The V end was cut by 5 bases, the J end by 5 bases, with 9 bases between. This CDR3 has 12 residues. Per the germline V gene, CDR1 is SGHVS and CDR2 is FNYEAQ. The CDR3 region has the DNA TGTGCCAGCAGCATAAACAGGGAGACCCAGTACTTC. Amino acid sequence: CASSINRETQYF.

This clonotype was seen many times. DNA of the CDR3: TGCAGCGTTGACACACCCTTAGACTCCTATGGCTACACCTTC. Protein sequence: CSVDTPLDSYGYTF. The chain carries TRBV29-1 and TRBJ1-2; D remains ambiguous. The CDR3 spans 14 residues. The V gene's germline CDR1 is SQVTM and CDR2 ANQGSEA. The V end was cut by 3 bases, the J end by 4 bases, with 15 bases between.

This clonotype was observed at least ten times. The J gene is TRBJ2-3, the V gene TRBV12-3 or TRBV12-4; no clear D gene. The CDR3 spans 15 residues. Trimming stripped 3 bases from V and 0 bases from J, with 10 bases between. The CDR3 spells CASSFHKTSTDTQYF. As DNA, the CDR3 is TGTGCCAGCAGTTTTCACAAGACTAGCACAGATACGCAGTATTTT.

This clonotype was seen at least ten times. The chain has TRBV20-1 and TRBJ2-1; D is unclear. This CDR3 contains 15 residues. Looked up from germline, CDR1 is DFQATT and CDR2 is SNEGSKA (reference sequence). V lost 1 base to trimming and J lost 1 base, with 11 bases between them. CDR3 region: CSARALGMSYNEQFF. The CDR3 nucleotides read TGCAGTGCTAGAGCATTAGGCATGTCCTACAATGAGCAGTTCTTC.

This clonotype was observed a few times. This sequence joins TRBV7-8 and TRBJ2-1; perhaps TRBD2 as D (5 bases). Germline loops: CDR1 SGHVS, CDR2 FQNEAQ. The CDR3 is made up of 13 amino acids. The V gene lost 5 bases and the J gene lost 10 bases, with 15 bases spanning the gap. For the CDR3, the DNA is TGTGCCAGCAGCCCCGAGGGCATAGGGGAGCAGTTCTTC. Translated: CASSPEGIGEQFF.

This clonotype was counted at least ten times. V is TRBV20-1 and J is TRBJ2-3; D may be TRBD2 (5 bases). The CDR3 has 14 residues. Germline V gives CDR1 DFQATT, CDR2 SNEGSKA (reference sequence). The V end lost 3 bases, the J end lost 4 bases, and 14 bases lay between the germline ends. The CDR3 region has the DNA TGCAGTGCTAGCCCGACGGGAAGGGCAGATACGCAGTATTTT. Its protein product is CSASPTGRADTQYF.

The rearrangement links TRBV7-9 to TRBJ1-1; D gene uncertain. V dropped 3 bases and J dropped 3 bases, with 8 bases sitting between them. This CDR3 is built from 13 residues. From germline, CDR1 is SEHNR and CDR2 FQNEAQ (reference sequence). CDR3: CASSFPIDTEAFF. CDR3 nucleotide sequence: TGTGCCAGCAGCTTCCCGATCGACACTGAAGCTTTCTTT.

This clonotype was observed a few times. This sequence joins TRBV20-1 and TRBJ2-7; the match to TRBD2 covers 10 bases. The junction had 7 bases not matched to a gene; V was cut back by 6 bases and J by 2 bases. Germline CDR1 is DFQATT and CDR2 is SNEGSKA (reference sequence). This CDR3 is built from 14 residues. The CDR3 loop reads CSAPLAGAPYEQYF. As DNA, the CDR3 is TGCAGTGCCCCTCTAGCGGGAGCTCCCTACGAGCAGTACTTC.

The chain links TRBV20-1 to TRBJ1-3, with a weak D call TRBD1 (5 bases). V dropped 0 bases and J dropped 15 bases, with 18 bases sitting between them. CDR3 length: 13 amino acids. Germline CDR1 is DFQATT and CDR2 is SNEGSKA (reference sequence). This chain's CDR3 is CSARESPTLGEYF. CDR3 nucleotide sequence: TGCAGTGCTAGAGAATCCCCGACACTAGGGGAATATTTT.

The chain employs TRBV7-9 and TRBJ2-7, with 7 bases lining up with TRBD2. Germline V lookup: CDR1 SEHNR, CDR2 FQNEAQ (reference sequence). The ends lost 5 bases at V and 4 bases at J; junction bases unmatched: 11. There are 15 residues in the CDR3. CDR3 sequence: CASSPLRTSNYEQYF. As DNA, the CDR3 is TGTGCCAGCAGCCCCCTGCGGACTAGTAATTACGAGCAGTACTTC. The whole variable domain, remainder taken from reference TRBV7-9 and TRBJ2-7, is DTGVSQNPRHKITKRGQNVTFRCDPISEHNRLYWYRQTLGQGPEFLTYFQNEAQLEKSRLLSDRFSAERPKGSFSTLEIQRTEQGDSAMYLCASSPLRTSNYEQYFGPGTRLTVT.

This clonotype appeared many times. V usage is TRBV7-2 and J usage is TRBJ2-3, with 11 bases matching TRBD2. Germline V gene lookup returns CDR1 SGHTA and CDR2 FQGNSA. V lost 3 bases, J lost 6 bases, and 11 bases stayed unmatched. CDR3 length: 17 amino acids. CDR3 DNA: TGTGCCAGCAGCTTCGGTGGGGCTAGCGGGAGGTTGGATACGCAGTATTTT. This codes for CASSFGGASGRLDTQYF.